Shown below are 28 T cell receptor beta chains from a single sample sequenced in a study of cytomegalovirus exposure and HLA in healthy donors. The PCR employed 60 Vbeta primers together with 13 Jbeta primers. The protocol was immunoSEQ multiplex PCR, while the TCRdb copy is restricted to in-frame clones and leaves out a portion. The table records 160,000 or so clones, roughly 76% of them present only once. The specimen was PBMCs. These receptors were taken from a woman in her late teens or twenties in good health and CMV-seropositive.

V usage is TRBV6-1 and J usage is TRBJ2-5; TRBD2 agrees at 10 bases. Looked up from germline, CDR1 is MNHNS and CDR2 is SASEGT. Germline trimming cut 4 bases from V and 7 bases from J; bases unmatched to any gene: 6. This CDR3 spans 14 amino acids. The CDR3 spells CASSATSGTATQYF. The CDR3 DNA reads as TGTGCCAGCAGTGCAACTAGCGGGACGGCGACCCAGTACTTC.

This clone was counted between two and nine times. The V gene is TRBV6-5, the J gene TRBJ1-1; D perhaps matches TRBD1 (5 bases). Trimming removed 7 bases from V and 7 bases from J, with 10 bases in between. The CDR3 totals 11 residues. The V gene's germline CDR1 is MNHEY and CDR2 SVGAGI. CDR3: CASTSGGEAFF. DNA of the CDR3: TGTGCCAGCACCTCGGGGGGTGAAGCTTTCTTT.

This chain uses TRBV5-1 with TRBJ1-1; 9 nucleotides line up with TRBD1. With 0 bases clipped from V and 5 bases from J, the junction kept 2 bases outside the gene matches. CDR1 is SGHRS, CDR2 YFSETQ, per germline. This CDR3 has 14 residues. The CDR3 nucleotides read TGCGCCAGCAGCTTGGGGACAGGGGTAACTGAAGCTTTCTTT. Its translation: CASSLGTGVTEAFF.

CDR3: CASSRNGGGAGEKLFF. CDR3 coding DNA: TGTGCCAGCAGCCGCAACGGGGGTGGGGCTGGTGAAAAACTGTTTTTT. The V call is TRBV7-2, the J call TRBJ1-4; tentatively, D is TRBD1 (5 bases). V was clipped by 5 bases and J by 7 bases, with 20 bases between them. The CDR3 runs to 16 residues. Germline V gene lookup returns CDR1 SGHTA and CDR2 FQGNSA.

In DNA form, the CDR3 reads TGCAGCGCCGGGGATCTCGGCGAGCAGTACTTC. Translated, it gives CSAGDLGEQYF. The genes are TRBV29-1 and TRBJ2-7; a possible D gene is TRBD2 (5 bases). Germline assignment: CDR1 SQVTM and CDR2 ANQGSEA. The ends were cut back, 7 bases at V and 6 bases at J, with 13 bases in the middle. The CDR3 covers 11 residues.

The chain combines TRBV7-9 with TRBJ2-7; D not certain. CDR1 is SEHNR and CDR2 is FQNEAQ in the germline V gene (reference sequence). Trimming removed 2 bases from V and 1 base from J, with 9 bases in between. This CDR3 is built from 14 residues. This CDR3 reads CASSLNTRSYEQYF. The CDR3 DNA follows: TGTGCCAGCAGCTTAAATACTCGTTCCTACGAGCAGTACTTC. The full variable domain, in which reference TRBV7-9 and TRBJ2-7 provide the parts outside the CDR3, is DTGVSQNPRHKITKRGQNVTFRCDPISEHNRLYWYRQTLGQGPEFLTYFQNEAQLEKSRLLSDRFSAERPKGSFSTLEIQRTEQGDSAMYLCASSLNTRSYEQYFGPGTRLTVT.

The chain is built from TRBV19 and TRBJ2-5, with 8 bases fitting TRBD2. CDR1 and CDR2 from the germline V gene are LNHDA and SQIVND (reference sequence). The CDR3 spans 14 residues. J gave up 5 bases and V 9 bases, and 11 bases lay outside the gene matches. CDR3 in DNA: TGTGCCAGCGGTCCGAGTAGCGGGGCTGAGACCCAGTACTTC. The encoded protein is CASGPSSGAETQYF.

This clone was detected only once. The gene calls are TRBV19 and TRBJ2-1; 7 bases map to TRBD2. This CDR3 contains 15 residues. After removal of 7 bases from V and 9 bases from J, the junction contained 15 bases not matched to a gene. Per the germline V gene, CDR1 is LNHDA and CDR2 is SQIVND (reference sequence). The CDR3: CASTWGGGIGREQFF. In DNA, the CDR3 is TGTGCCAGTACGTGGGGCGGGGGTATAGGTCGTGAGCAGTTCTTC. Using reference TRBV19 and TRBJ2-1 for the parts outside the CDR3, the full variable domain is DGGITQSPKYLFRKEGQNVTLSCEQNLNHDAMYWYRQDPGQGLRLIYYSQIVNDFQKGDIAEGYSVSREKKESFPLTVTSAQKNPTAFYLCASTWGGGIGREQFFGPGTRLTVL.

This chain connects TRBV7-3 to TRBJ2-2; D remains ambiguous. The CDR3 totals 13 residues. Per germline, CDR1 SGHTA and CDR2 FQGTGA. Trimming removed 11 bases at V and 5 bases at J, with 15 bases between. The CDR3 loop is CASSLPPTGELFF. CDR3 nucleotide sequence: TGTGCCTCTAGTCTGCCTCCGACCGGGGAGCTGTTTTTT.

The chain employs TRBV6-1 and TRBJ2-3; maybe TRBD1 (5 bases). Looked up from germline, CDR1 is MNHNS and CDR2 is SASEGT. CDR3 length equals 15 residues. Trimming removed 3 bases from V and 2 bases from J, with 12 bases in between. The CDR3: CASSETDGHTDTQYF. CDR3 DNA: TGTGCCAGCAGTGAGACGGACGGACACACAGATACGCAGTATTTT.

V and J are TRBV19 and TRBJ2-1, with D perhaps matching TRBD2 (6 bases). Trimming removed 5 bases at V and 0 bases at J, with 11 bases between. Germline CDR1 LNHDA, CDR2 SQIVND (reference sequence). This CDR3 contains 15 residues. The CDR3 protein is CASSPGLGSYNEQFF. Written as DNA, the CDR3 is TGTGCCAGTAGTCCGGGACTGGGCTCCTACAATGAGCAGTTCTTC.

CDR3 in amino acids: CSVVGQSLEQYF. The CDR3 nucleotides read TGCAGCGTTGTGGGACAGTCACTCGAGCAGTACTTC. The chain couples TRBV29-1 to TRBJ2-7, with 7 bases fitting TRBD1. The CDR3 is 12 residues long. V was clipped by 4 bases and J by 6 bases; unmatched bases: 6. From germline, CDR1 is SQVTM and CDR2 ANQGSEA.

The chain uses TRBV2 and TRBJ2-7; D perhaps matches TRBD1 (6 bases). Germline V gives CDR1 SNHLY, CDR2 FYNNEI. Trimming left V 3 bases short and J 1 base short, with 16 bases between. This CDR3 spans 16 amino acids. The CDR3 DNA follows: TGTGCCAGCAGTGATTTAATGGACAGCTTTTCCTACGAGCAGTACTTC. Its protein is CASSDLMDSFSYEQYF. The full variable domain, completed using reference TRBV2 and TRBJ2-7, is EPEVTQTPSHQVTQMGQEVILRCVPISNHLYFYWYRQILGQKVEFLVSFYNNEISEKSEIFDDQFSVERPDGSNFTLKIRSTKLEDSAMYFCASSDLMDSFSYEQYFGPGTRLTVT.

The chain employs TRBV4-1 and TRBJ2-1, with 7 positions matching TRBD1. J gave up 0 bases and V 4 bases, and 6 bases lay outside the gene matches. The length of the CDR3 is 16 residues. The germline V gene encodes CDR1 MGHRA and CDR2 YSYEKL. Here the CDR3 DNA reads TGCGCCAGCAGCCGGCCGGGACAGAGCTCCTACAATGAGCAGTTCTTC. Its translation: CASSRPGQSSYNEQFF.

The genes are TRBV7-3 and TRBJ2-2; 11 positions match TRBD2. The CDR3 runs 16 residues. With V trimmed by 3 bases and J by 7 bases, 7 bases remained unmatched. CDR1 and CDR2 from the germline V gene are SGHTA and FQGTGA. Here the CDR3 reads CASSFSTSGVNGELFF. CDR3 coding DNA: TGTGCCAGCAGCTTTTCGACTAGCGGGGTAAACGGGGAGCTGTTTTTT.

In DNA, the CDR3 is TGTGCCAGCAGCCAAGTAACTACAGATACGCAGTATTTT. Encoded protein: CASSQVTTDTQYF. The gene calls are TRBV4-2 and TRBJ2-3; D call uncertain. From germline, CDR1 is LGHNA and CDR2 YNFKEQ. V was trimmed by 1 base and J by 3 bases, leaving 5 bases between them. The CDR3 runs to 13 residues.

This chain uses TRBV11-2 with TRBJ1-2; TRBD1 aligns across 7 bases. Germline-derived CDR1 and CDR2 are SGHAT and FQNNGV. V trimming: 4 bases; J trimming: 1 base; junction bases outside the gene matches: 3. This CDR3 is 14 amino acids long. The CDR3 coding sequence is TGTGCCAGCAGCTCGACAGGGAATAACTATGGCTACACCTTC. It yields the protein CASSSTGNNYGYTF.

The table lists this clone with a few counts. This sequence joins TRBV28 and TRBJ2-7; D might be TRBD1 (6 bases). The CDR3 sequence is 15 residues long. The V end lost 5 bases, the J end lost 2 bases, and 16 bases lay between the germline ends. The V gene's germline CDR1 is MDHEN and CDR2 SYDVKM. CDR3 nucleotides: TGTGCCAGCAGTCCACCGGGACATCCTACCTACGAGCAGTACTTC. Protein sequence: CASSPPGHPTYEQYF.

The sample holds a few counts of this clone. This chain connects TRBV2 to TRBJ2-1; TRBD1 agrees at 9 bases. CDR1 is SNHLY and CDR2 is FYNNEI in the germline V gene. The CDR3 is 15 residues long. The V and J ends lost 5 bases and 0 bases, in that order; junction bases with no gene match: 2. As DNA, the CDR3 is TGTGCCAGCAGTCTACAGGGGGCCTCCTACAATGAGCAGTTCTTC. Translation gives CASSLQGASYNEQFF. Based on the CDR3 plus reference TRBV2 and TRBJ2-1, the full variable domain is EPEVTQTPSHQVTQMGQEVILRCVPISNHLYFYWYRQILGQKVEFLVSFYNNEISEKSEIFDDQFSVERPDGSNFTLKIRSTKLEDSAMYFCASSLQGASYNEQFFGPGTRLTVL.

This clone was seen once. This chain connects TRBV28 to TRBJ2-7; TRBD2 agrees at 9 bases. The CDR3 contains 14 residues. The J segment lost 0 bases and the V segment lost 4 bases, leaving 1 base of the junction unmatched. The germline V gene encodes CDR1 MDHEN and CDR2 SYDVKM. The CDR3 loop reads CASSSTSGSYEQYF. The CDR3 DNA is TGTGCCAGCAGTTCGACTAGCGGCTCCTACGAGCAGTACTTC.

For this clone: The conserved closing phenylalanine or tryptophan is absent in this CDR3, likely reflecting a read error. The limits of the CDR3 on the DNA are not certain, so only TCRdb's listed CDR3 is given. J is TRBJ2-3 and V is TRBV21-1; the D call of TRBD1 is as the table states it, not checked on the DNA. TRBV21-1 is given as a pseudogene. The CDR3 has 11 amino acids, counting both end residues. CDR3 in amino acids: CASSKPPVGPL.

DNA of the CDR3: TGTGCCAGCAGAGAACAGGGGGCAGAGTATAAAGCTTTCTTT. The encoded protein is CASREQGAEYKAFF. This chain uses TRBV5-4 with TRBJ1-1; TRBD1 matches 9 bases. The trim removed 5 bases at V and 9 bases at J, leaving 11 bases unmatched. The germline V gene has CDR1 SGHNT and CDR2 YYREEE (reference sequence). This CDR3 is built from 14 residues.

The chain uses TRBV29-1 and TRBJ2-7; D is perhaps TRBD1 (6 bases). Germline assignment: CDR1 SQVTM and CDR2 ANQGSEA. V was pared by 5 bases and J by 2 bases, with 16 bases between. The CDR3 sequence is 14 residues long. The CDR3 spells CSVSTQTGAYEQYF. CDR3 nucleotides: TGCAGCGTTTCGACCCAGACAGGTGCCTACGAGCAGTACTTC.

V and J are TRBV27 and TRBJ2-1; 10 bases line up with TRBD1. CDR3 length equals 15 residues. Germline-derived CDR1 and CDR2 are MNHEY and SMNVEV (reference sequence). V was clipped by 2 bases and J by 16 bases; unmatched bases: 14. CDR3 in amino acids: CASSLLSGQGLPIFF. CDR3 nucleotide sequence: TGTGCCAGCAGTTTACTTTCGGGACAGGGGCTCCCGATTTTCTTC.

This chain connects TRBV7-8 to TRBJ1-1; D possibly corresponds to TRBD1 (6 bases). Germline V gene lookup returns CDR1 SGHVS and CDR2 FQNEAQ. V was cut by 5 bases and J by 0 bases, with 22 bases left in between. This CDR3 comprises 18 residues. In nucleotides, the CDR3 is TGTGCCAGCAGCACTACCCGGGTCAGGGGAGGGATGAACACTGAAGCTTTCTTT. Translation gives CASSTTRVRGGMNTEAFF.

The J gene is TRBJ2-2, the V gene TRBV4-1; the D is unclear. V was shortened by 2 bases and J by 4 bases, with 8 bases between the two germline ends. The CDR3 length is 14 residues. Germline lookup yields CDR1 MGHRA and CDR2 YSYEKL. CDR3 region: CASSQIGATGELFF. The CDR3 DNA follows: TGCGCCAGCAGCCAAATAGGAGCCACCGGGGAGCTGTTTTTT.

This clone has more than one count but fewer than ten. This sequence joins TRBV5-6 and TRBJ2-5; TRBD2 matches 7 bases. The CDR3 runs 17 residues. The trim removed 6 bases at V and 1 base at J, leaving 15 bases unmatched. Per the germline V gene, CDR1 is SGHDT and CDR2 is YYEEEE. CDR3 bases: TGTGCCAGCACCTCTCCTGGGGGGGGACTACCCCAAGAGACCCAGTACTTC. Translating it yields CASTSPGGGLPQETQYF.

CDR3 loop: CATSREQVSETQYF. CDR3 nucleotide sequence: TGTGCCACCAGCAGGGAACAGGTTTCAGAGACCCAGTACTTC. This chain uses TRBV15 with TRBJ2-5; D might be TRBD1 (5 bases). The V gene's germline CDR1 is LNHNV and CDR2 YYDKDF (reference sequence). The CDR3 is 14 amino acids. V lost 3 bases and J lost 4, with 12 bases in between.